These T cell receptor beta chains were read from a single sample in a study of early T cells in non-severe SARS-CoV-2 infection. TCRdb reprocessed the 5' RACE reads via MiXCR and lists one record per CDR3 protein. This sample carries about 37,000 distinct CDR3 sequences, 5.8% of them seen once, and the ten largest clones take around 24%. Material: whole blood. These receptors originate from an adult who was a healthcare worker with PCR-confirmed SARS-CoV-2 infection or an uninfected control (not recorded which). Each CDR3 is given with its conserved first and last residue. D genes are given only for firm matches. Clone size is stated in some rows and not others, as once, few, many or a class when expanded.

V gene: TRBV20-1; clone size: many; D gene: TRBD1; J gene: TRBJ1-5; CDR3 DNA: TGCAGTGTCCACACAGGGGGCAATCAGCCCCAGCATTTT; CDR3 protein: CSVHTGGNQPQHF
V gene: TRBV30; clone size: many; D gene: NA; J gene: TRBJ1-2; CDR3 DNA: TGTGCCTGGAGTGTACGGGTTGGCTACACCTTC; CDR3 protein: CAWSVRVGYTF
V gene: TRBV19; clone size: many; D gene: NA; J gene: TRBJ1-2; CDR3 DNA: TGTGCCAGTTCGACAGAGGCCTATGGCTACACCTTC; CDR3 protein: CASSTEAYGYTF
V gene: TRBV19; clone size: NA; D gene: NA; J gene: TRBJ2-2; CDR3 DNA: TGTGCCAGTACTGTCAGGGGTTCCGGGGAGCTGTTTTTT; CDR3 protein: CASTVRGSGELFF
V gene: TRBV5-6; clone size: few; D gene: TRBD2; J gene: TRBJ2-1; CDR3 DNA: TGTGCCAGCAGCTTGAGGTCTAGCGGGGAAAACTTC; CDR3 protein: CASSLRSSGENF
V gene: TRBV28; clone size: few; D gene: NA; J gene: TRBJ2-7; CDR3 DNA: TGTGCCAGCAGTTTAGGTGCAGCCTCGGACTTC; CDR3 protein: CASSLGAASDF
V gene: TRBV10-3; clone size: once; D gene: NA; J gene: TRBJ1-1; CDR3 DNA: TGTGCCATCAGTGAGGACTTTCAGGAGAACACTGAAGCTTTCTTT; CDR3 protein: CAISEDFQENTEAFF
V gene: TRBV28; clone size: many; D gene: TRBD2; J gene: TRBJ2-1; CDR3 DNA: TGTGCCAGCAGTTTAGGTCTAGCGGGAGGAGGCGATGAGCAGTTCTTC; CDR3 protein: CASSLGLAGGGDEQFF
V gene: TRBV5-5; clone size: many; D gene: TRBD2; J gene: TRBJ2-7; CDR3 DNA: TGTGCCAGCAGCTTGAGCGGGGTCCTAACCTCCTACGAGCAGTACTTC; CDR3 protein: CASSLSGVLTSYEQYF
V gene: TRBV19; clone size: many; D gene: NA; J gene: TRBJ1-2; CDR3 DNA: TGTGCCAGTAGCAGGGAGAGCTTCTATGGCTACACCTTC; CDR3 protein: CASSRESFYGYTF
V gene: TRBV3-1; clone size: NA; D gene: NA; J gene: TRBJ2-2; CDR3 DNA: TGTGCCAGCAGCTTCCGCTTGGACACCGGGGAGCTGTTTTTT; CDR3 protein: CASSFRLDTGELFF
V gene: TRBV9; clone size: NA; D gene: NA; J gene: TRBJ2-2; CDR3 DNA: TGTGCCAGCAGCGCAACCGGGACACCACGCGGGGAGAACACCGGGGAGCTGTTTTTT; CDR3 protein: CASSATGTPRGENTGELFF
V gene: TRBV4-1; clone size: few; D gene: TRBD2; J gene: TRBJ2-5; CDR3 DNA: TGCGCCAACAGCCAAGGGACTAGCGGGAGGACAGACCAAGAGACCCAGTACTTC; CDR3 protein: CANSQGTSGRTDQETQYF
V gene: TRBV7-2; clone size: many; D gene: NA; J gene: TRBJ1-6; CDR3 DNA: TGTGCCAGCAGCTTCCTTCGGACAGACAATTCACCCCTCCACTTT; CDR3 protein: CASSFLRTDNSPLHF
V gene: TRBV4-3; clone size: few; D gene: TRBD2; J gene: TRBJ2-2; CDR3 DNA: TGCGCCAGCAGCCATTGGCTAGCGGGGGGACTCACCGGGGAGCTGTTTTTT; CDR3 protein: CASSHWLAGGLTGELFF
V gene: TRBV2; clone size: many; D gene: NA; J gene: TRBJ2-1; CDR3 DNA: TGTGCCAGCAGTGTCCGAATGGGGTTGGGGAATGAGCAGTTCTTC; CDR3 protein: CASSVRMGLGNEQFF
V gene: TRBV12-5; clone size: few; D gene: TRBD2; J gene: TRBJ2-7; CDR3 DNA: TGTGCTAGTGGTTTCCTAGCGGGAGAAGATGAGCAGTACTTC; CDR3 protein: CASGFLAGEDEQYF